This entry lists 8 T cell receptor beta chains sequenced from one sample in a study of human T cells and chemical hapten exposure. Time point noted: patch test 3, about 24 weeks after DPC sensitization. Noted treatment: therapeutic diphenylcyclopropenone sensitization with weekly scalp DPC. TCRdb passed the RACE reads through MiXCR, listing each CDR3 protein once. Of about 82,000 distinct CDR3 sequences in the sample, approximately 12% were seen once. Specimen: whole blood, collected in connection with sensitization to the hapten diphenylcyclopropenone (DPC). These receptor sequences come from a woman in her 50s with alopecia areata. Some clones in this sample may be carry-over from other donors' samples.

This clonotype appeared a few times. The gene calls are TRBV15 and TRBJ2-3, with D perhaps given as TRBD1 or TRBD2 (5 bases each). The CDR3 is 16 amino acids. V lost 6 bases and J 0 bases, leaving 16 bases between the germline ends. Germline-derived CDR1 and CDR2 are LNHNV and YYDKDF (reference sequence). CDR3 loop: CATSQTGTGSTDTQYF. CDR3 DNA sequence: TGTGCCACCAGTCAAACCGGGACGGGGAGCACAGATACGCAGTATTTT.

This clonotype was detected only a few times. The chain has TRBV18 and TRBJ1-5, with a possible D match to TRBD1 (5 bases). Looked up from germline, CDR1 is KGHSH and CDR2 is LQKENI. The CDR3 is 16 amino acids. V was pared by 3 bases and J by 3 bases, with 15 bases between. The CDR3 region is CASSPPGGTVNQPQHF. The CDR3 nucleotides read TGTGCCAGCTCACCTCCTGGGGGGACGGTCAATCAGCCCCAGCATTTT.

The gene calls are TRBV21-1 and TRBJ2-3; TRBD2, the table's D call, lacks a check against the DNA. TRBV21-1 is a pseudogene. This CDR3 comprises 16 residues. The CDR3 loop reads CASSKGGTTCTDTLYF. DNA for the CDR3: TGTGCCAGCAGCAAAGGAGGGACTACCTGCACAGATACGCTGTATTTT.

This clonotype was detected ten times or more. This chain joins TRBV5-4 and TRBJ2-7; 7 bases are shared with TRBD2. The CDR3 totals 15 residues. V lost 0 bases to trimming and J lost 0 bases; unmatched junction nucleotides: 3. The germline V gene encodes CDR1 SGHNT and CDR2 YYREEE (reference sequence). DNA for the CDR3: TGTGCCAGCAGCTTGGTGGGCGGGAGCTCCTACGAGCAGTACTTC. Encoded protein: CASSLVGGSSYEQYF.

The chain combines TRBV3-1 with TRBJ2-1; 10 nucleotides line up with TRBD2. The CDR3 sequence is 16 residues long. After removal of 3 bases from V and 5 bases from J, the junction contained 7 bases not matched to a gene. Germline CDR1 reads LGHDT; CDR2 reads YNNKEL (reference sequence). The CDR3 region is CASSHLAGARDNEQFF. The CDR3, as DNA: TGTGCCAGCAGCCACCTAGCGGGAGCTCGGGACAATGAGCAGTTCTTC.

The genes are TRBV5-6 and TRBJ2-5; D perhaps matches TRBD2 (5 bases). Deletions cut 3 bases from V and 5 bases from J, with 5 bases between. The CDR3 is 11 amino acids. The V gene's germline CDR1 is SGHDT and CDR2 YYEEEE. This chain's CDR3 is CASSWRETQYF. As DNA, the CDR3 is TGTGCCAGCAGCTGGAGGGAGACCCAGTACTTC.

This clonotype was seen repeatedly, ten times or more. This chain uses TRBV5-4 with TRBJ2-2; tentative D call: TRBD1 (6 bases). The CDR3 has 15 residues. Germline values: CDR1 SGHNT, CDR2 YYREEE (reference sequence). Trimming left V 7 bases short and J 2 bases short, with 15 bases between. In DNA form, the CDR3 reads TGTGCCAGCGGATCCAGGGGCCCTAACACCGGGGAGCTGTTTTTT. Amino acid sequence: CASGSRGPNTGELFF. The full variable domain, rest sourced from reference TRBV5-4 and TRBJ2-2, is ETGVTQSPTHLIKTRGQQVTLRCSSQSGHNTVSWYQQALGQGPQFIFQYYREEENGRGNFPPRFSGLQFPNYSSELNVNALELDDSALYLCASGSRGPNTGELFFGEGSRLTVL.

The rearrangement links TRBV29-1 to TRBJ2-3, with no clear D. Germline V gene lookup returns CDR1 SQVTM and CDR2 ANQGSEA. V lost 4 bases and J lost 1, with 9 bases in between. The CDR3 has 13 amino acids. CDR3 DNA: TGCAGCGTTGGGATTTCTGGCACAGATACGCAGTATTTT. Its translation is CSVGISGTDTQYF.